A selection of T cell receptor beta chains follows, all from one sample in a study of beta chain features in type 1 diabetes. Clones were read by immunoSEQ multiplex PCR, and TCRdb kept only the in-frame ones, dropping some. Altogether 240,000 or so clones are present, roughly 22% being singletons, with the ten largest covering 0.028%. Material for sequencing was naive CD4+ T cells from blood. The receptor source for this set is a woman between 40 and 55 years old with type 1 diabetes. The CDR3 runs from the conserved cysteine through the conserved F or W. Fields, in order: V gene, clone size, D gene, J gene, CDR3 DNA, CDR3 protein. The D gene is left open where the match is weak. Clone size is given for some rows only: seen once, a few or many times, or a class if the clone is expanded.

TRBV6-5,NA,NA,TRBJ2-1,TGTGCCAGCAGCCGCGCCCCCAATGAGCAGTTCTTC,CASSRAPNEQFF
TRBV18,few,NA,TRBJ2-6,TGTGCCAGCTCACCACCGTCGACATCTGGGGCCAACGTCCTGACTTTC,CASSPPSTSGANVLTF
TRBV6-5,NA,NA,TRBJ1-1,TGTGCCAGCAGTTACTCTCACAGGAACACTGAAGCTTTCTTT,CASSYSHRNTEAFF
TRBV19,NA,TRBD1,TRBJ1-5,TGTGCCAGTAGTATGGCAGGGGGCAGCAATCAGCCCCAGCATTTT,CASSMAGGSNQPQHF
TRBV9,NA,NA,TRBJ1-6,TGTGCCAGCAGCCCTCGAGGGATGGAGAATTCACCCCTCCACTTT,CASSPRGMENSPLHF
TRBV6-6,few,TRBD1,TRBJ1-1,TGTGCCAGCAGACCCGTGACAGGGGAAGTCGCTGAAGCTTTCTTT,CASRPVTGEVAEAFF
TRBV2,NA,TRBD1,TRBJ2-2,TGTGCCAGCAGTCCTGGACAGGCGAGGGACACCGGGGAGCTGTTTTTT,CASSPGQARDTGELFF
TRBV19,once,NA,TRBJ1-2,TGTGCCAGTAGCCCCCAAGGGGCTGACGGGAACTATGGCTACACCTTC,CASSPQGADGNYGYTF
TRBV19,few,NA,TRBJ1-5,TGTGCCAGTAATCAAGAGCCAAGTCAGCCCCAGCATTTT,CASNQEPSQPQHF
TRBV7-9,NA,NA,TRBJ2-1,TGTGCCAGCAGCTTAACGGACTATTCTAATGAGCAGTTCTTC,CASSLTDYSNEQFF
TRBV5-1,NA,NA,TRBJ2-7,TGCGCCAGCAGCTTACAAGGAGGGCAGTACTTC,CASSLQGGQYF
TRBV18,once,TRBD1,TRBJ2-3,TGTGCCAGCTCACCACCCGGGACAGGGCCAGATACGCAGTATTTT,CASSPPGTGPDTQYF
TRBV6-6,NA,NA,TRBJ1-4,TGTGCCAGCAGCTCCAGTGAAAAACTGTTTTTT,CASSSSEKLFF
TRBV7-9,NA,TRBD2,TRBJ2-7,TGTGCCAGCAGCTCACTAGCCGGGGGGGGATACGAGCAGTACTTC,CASSSLAGGGYEQYF
TRBV2,NA,TRBD1,TRBJ1-6,TGTGCCAGCGGGACAGGGGGACAATCCTATAATTCACCCCTCCACTTT,CASGTGGQSYNSPLHF
TRBV9,NA,NA,TRBJ1-1,TGTGCCAGCAGCGTAGCGGGGCAGGGGCCAGACGATTTCATTATGAACACTGAAGCTTTCTTT,CASSVAGQGPDDFIMNTEAFF
TRBV29-1,few,TRBD2,TRBJ2-2,TGCAGCGTTTTAGCGGGAGGGCCGCGGACCGGGGAGCTGTTTTTT,CSVLAGGPRTGELFF
TRBV13,few,NA,TRBJ2-7,TGTGCCAGCAGCCCCCGGCGAGGCACCTACGAGCAGTACTTC,CASSPRRGTYEQYF
TRBV6-5,few,TRBD1,TRBJ1-3,TGTGCCAGCTTGGGACAGGGTGGCCACACCATATATTTT,CASLGQGGHTIYF
TRBV5-1,few,TRBD2,TRBJ2-1,TGCGCCAGCAGCGGCCTCGGGGGGGAGAATGAGCAGTTCTTC,CASSGLGGENEQFF
TRBV7-2,NA,TRBD1,TRBJ2-7,TGTGCCAGCAGCTCAGGGGGCCAGTACGAGCAGTACTTC,CASSSGGQYEQYF
TRBV15,few,NA,TRBJ1-5,TGTGCCACCAGCAGAGATCCCGGGACACTGAATCAGCCCCAGCATTTT,CATSRDPGTLNQPQHF
TRBV7-3,NA,TRBD1,TRBJ1-2,TGTGCCAGCAGCTTAGCAGGGGGGTACTATGGCTACACCTTC,CASSLAGGYYGYTF
TRBV11-2,NA,NA,TRBJ1-5,TGTGCCAGCAGCTTAGACAGGGGCGCTGGCAATCAGCCCCAGCATTTT,CASSLDRGAGNQPQHF
TRBV7-3,NA,TRBD2,TRBJ2-1,TGTGCCAGCAGTCCTAGCGGGGGGTTATACAATGAGCAGTTCTTC,CASSPSGGLYNEQFF
TRBV9,NA,NA,TRBJ1-2,TGTGCCAGCAGCGAGCGGACGGATTATGGCTACACCTTC,CASSERTDYGYTF
TRBV7-3,NA,NA,TRBJ2-1,TGTGCCAGCAGCCCTGACATTTTCAATGAGCAGTTCTTC,CASSPDIFNEQFF
TRBV18,NA,TRBD1,TRBJ1-1,TGTGCCAGCTCACCACCGGGACAGGGCATGAACACTGAAGCTTTCTTT,CASSPPGQGMNTEAFF
TRBV29-1,NA,NA,TRBJ2-3,TGCAGCGTGACGGGCCAGGGTGCAGATACGCAGTATTTT,CSVTGQGADTQYF
TRBV2,NA,NA,TRBJ2-7,TGTGCCAGCAGTGAAGGGGGGCCTTACGAGCAGTACTTC,CASSEGGPYEQYF
TRBV29-1,few,NA,TRBJ2-3,TGCAGCGTTGAATCGGGGGATACGCAGTATTTT,CSVESGDTQYF
TRBV11-1,NA,NA,TRBJ2-2,TGTGCCAGCAGCTGGAGATCCAACACCGGGGAGCTGTTTTTT,CASSWRSNTGELFF
TRBV25-1,NA,NA,TRBJ2-7,TGTGCCAGCAGTGAATGGACATCATACGAGCAGTACTTC,CASSEWTSYEQYF
TRBV9,few,NA,TRBJ1-2,TGTGCCAGCAGCGCAGCGGCTTTTCTCGGTAACTATGGCTACACCTTC,CASSAAAFLGNYGYTF
TRBV5-1,NA,TRBD2,TRBJ2-7,TGCGCCAGCAGCTTGGGCGGGAGGGCTCTCTACGAGCAGTACTTC,CASSLGGRALYEQYF
TRBV5-5,few,NA,TRBJ2-3,TGTGCCAGCAGCTTGGACTCGCGCACAGATACGCAGTATTTT,CASSLDSRTDTQYF
TRBV19,NA,TRBD2,TRBJ2-1,TGTGCCAGTAGTATAGGGACTAGCGGGGTCACCTACAATGAGCAGTTCTTC,CASSIGTSGVTYNEQFF
TRBV4-3,NA,TRBD2,TRBJ2-1,TGCGCCAGCAGCCAACAGACTAGCGGGAACTACAATGAGCAGTTCTTC,CASSQQTSGNYNEQFF
TRBV18,few,TRBD1,TRBJ2-7,TGTGCCAGCTCACCGGGACAGGGGGTGGACGAGCAGTACTTC,CASSPGQGVDEQYF
TRBV19,NA,NA,TRBJ1-5,TGTGCCAGTAGTATAGGACCTCAGGCGGGACAGCCCCAGCATTTT,CASSIGPQAGQPQHF
TRBV11-2,few,TRBD2,TRBJ2-5,TGTGCCAGCAGCGCCCGGACTAGCAGGGGCCAAGAGACCCAGTACTTC,CASSARTSRGQETQYF
TRBV4-3,NA,TRBD2,TRBJ2-7,TGCGCCAGCAGCCCTCCGGGGGGGCACGAGCAGTACTTC,CASSPPGGHEQYF
TRBV7-9,few,TRBD1,TRBJ1-4,TGTGCCAGCAGCCCGGGACAGGGGGAGGAAAAACTGTTTTTT,CASSPGQGEEKLFF
TRBV5-4,few,NA,TRBJ2-5,TGTGCCAGCAGCCAGAACGCGGGCTCCCCCTCGGGGACCCAGTACTTC,CASSQNAGSPSGTQYF
TRBV6-6,NA,NA,TRBJ2-7,TGTGCCAGCAGTCCCGGGACTGTCTACGAGCAGTACTTC,CASSPGTVYEQYF
TRBV5-4,few,NA,TRBJ2-5,TGTGCCAGCAGCTTGGGGCGCGGCAGAGAGACCCAGTACTTC,CASSLGRGRETQYF
TRBV11-2,NA,TRBD2,TRBJ2-1,TGTGCCAGCAGCTTACGTCCTAGCGGGAAGGTAGAGAGCAATGAGCAGTTCTTC,CASSLRPSGKVESNEQFF
TRBV30,few,TRBD1,TRBJ2-5,TGTGCCGGTGACAGGGCCCAAGAGACCCAGTACTTC,CAGDRAQETQYF
TRBV7-9,few,NA,TRBJ1-2,TGTGCCAGCAGCTTAGACGGGAAGAGGGATGGCTACACCTTC,CASSLDGKRDGYTF
TRBV28,NA,TRBD2,TRBJ2-5,TGTGCCAGCATCGATACTAGCGTAGAGACCCAGTACTTC,CASIDTSVETQYF
TRBV29-1,few,TRBD1,TRBJ1-2,TGCAGCGTTGATGGCCGGGACAGCTATGGCTACACCTTC,CSVDGRDSYGYTF
TRBV4-1,NA,NA,TRBJ1-5,TGCGCCAGCAGCCAAGAAGGTCAGGGCTTAAGTCAGCCCCAGCATTTT,CASSQEGQGLSQPQHF
TRBV5-6,NA,NA,TRBJ2-1,TGTGCCAGCAGCTTGGTGGCGGAATCCTACAATGAGCAGTTCTTC,CASSLVAESYNEQFF
TRBV18,NA,TRBD2,TRBJ2-7,TGTGCCAGCTCACCACCGGGAGGGGACCCCTCCTACGAGCAGTACTTC,CASSPPGGDPSYEQYF